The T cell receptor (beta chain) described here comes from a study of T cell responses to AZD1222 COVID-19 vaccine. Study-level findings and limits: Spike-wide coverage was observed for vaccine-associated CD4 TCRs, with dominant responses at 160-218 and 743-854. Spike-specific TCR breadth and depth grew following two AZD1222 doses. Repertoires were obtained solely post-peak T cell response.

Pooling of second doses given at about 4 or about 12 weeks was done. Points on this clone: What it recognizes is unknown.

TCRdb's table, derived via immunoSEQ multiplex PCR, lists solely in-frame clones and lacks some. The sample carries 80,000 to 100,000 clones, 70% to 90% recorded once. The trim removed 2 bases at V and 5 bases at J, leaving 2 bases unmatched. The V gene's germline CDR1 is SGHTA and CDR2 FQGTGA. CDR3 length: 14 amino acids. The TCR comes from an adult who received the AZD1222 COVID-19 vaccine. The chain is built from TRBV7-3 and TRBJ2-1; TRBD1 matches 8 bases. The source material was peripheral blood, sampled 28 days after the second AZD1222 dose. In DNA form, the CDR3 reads TGTGCCAGCAGCTTACAGGGGGCAAACAATGAGCAGTTCTTC. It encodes CASSLQGANNEQFF.